One and the same sample provided the 3 T cell receptor beta chains below, sequenced in a study of breast tumors, draining lymph nodes, adjacent tissues. TCRdb re-called the multiplex PCR reads with MiXCR, one entry per CDR3 protein. The sample yields nearly 110,000 distinct CDR3 sequences, under 40% seen once. Breast cancer patients provided tissue from their axillary draining lymph nodes. The sample was axillary lymph node tissue. The receptors here all came from a female donor with breast cancer. Some clones in this sample may be carry-over from other donors' samples.

This clonotype has just a few counts. This chain links TRBV9 with TRBJ1-1; 10 nucleotides match TRBD1. Germline V gene data show CDR1 as SGDLS and CDR2 as YYNGEE. Losses at the gene ends were 4 bases for V and 2 bases for J; bases not matched to a gene: 5. The CDR3 loop spans 15 amino acids. This CDR3 is CASSLGQGRNTEAFF. CDR3 DNA: TGTGCCAGCAGCCTGGGACAGGGGCGAAACACTGAAGCTTTCTTT.

This clonotype was seen a handful of times. This sequence joins TRBV27 and TRBJ2-1; TRBD2 aligns across 9 bases. The CDR3 extends over 16 amino acids. V dropped 5 bases and J dropped 0; count of bases not matched to a gene: 5. Germline V lookup: CDR1 MNHEY, CDR2 SMNVEV (reference sequence). CDR3 amino acids: CASSTHSGSSYNEQFF. The CDR3 region has the DNA TGTGCCAGCAGTACGCATAGCGGGAGCTCCTACAATGAGCAGTTCTTC.

This chain connects TRBV6-5 to TRBJ2-6; D unresolved. The CDR3 is made up of 16 amino acids. V was clipped by 4 bases and J by 4 bases, with 14 bases between them. In germline, CDR1 is MNHEY, CDR2 SVGAGI. The chain's CDR3 is CASSSPIGAGANVLTF. The CDR3 region has the DNA TGTGCCAGCAGTTCTCCGATAGGAGCCGGGGCCAACGTCCTGACTTTC.